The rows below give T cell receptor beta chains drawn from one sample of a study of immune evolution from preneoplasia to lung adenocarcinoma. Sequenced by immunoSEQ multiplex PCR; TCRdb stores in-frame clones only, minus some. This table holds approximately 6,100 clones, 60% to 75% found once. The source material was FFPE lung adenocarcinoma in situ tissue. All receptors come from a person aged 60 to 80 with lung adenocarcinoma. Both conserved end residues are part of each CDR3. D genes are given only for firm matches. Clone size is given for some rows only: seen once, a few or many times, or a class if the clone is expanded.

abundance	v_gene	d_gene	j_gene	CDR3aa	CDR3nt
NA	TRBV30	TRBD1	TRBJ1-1	CAWSATGATEAFF	TGTGCCTGGAGTGCTACAGGGGCGACTGAAGCTTTCTTT
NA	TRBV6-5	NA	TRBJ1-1	CASYQGQRTEAFF	TGTGCCAGCTATCAGGGGCAGAGGACTGAAGCTTTCTTT
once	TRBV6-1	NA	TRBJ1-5	CASSGWAPNQPQHF	TGTGCCAGCAGTGGTTGGGCACCTAATCAGCCCCAGCATTTT
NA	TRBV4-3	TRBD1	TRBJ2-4	CASSQESPWTGGRNIQYF	TGCGCCAGCAGCCAAGAATCCCCCTGGACAGGGGGCAGGAACATTCAGTACTTC
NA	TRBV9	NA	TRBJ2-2	CASSVGGTNTGELFF	TGTGCCAGCAGCGTAGGAGGAACGAACACCGGGGAGCTGTTTTTT
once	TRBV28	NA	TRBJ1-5	CASSLDQSSNQPQHF	TGTGCCAGCAGTTTAGACCAGTCTAGCAATCAGCCCCAGCATTTT
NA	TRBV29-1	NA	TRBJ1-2	CSVEGRWGRGVSNYGYTF	TGCAGCGTTGAAGGGCGATGGGGCAGGGGAGTTTCTAACTATGGCTACACCTTC
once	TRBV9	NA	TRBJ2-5	CASSVQGGRETQYF	TGTGCCAGCAGCGTCCAGGGGGGGCGGGAGACCCAGTACTTC
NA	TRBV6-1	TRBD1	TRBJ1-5	CASSDPGTGNHNQPQHF	TGTGCCAGCAGTGACCCCGGGACAGGGAACCACAATCAGCCCCAGCATTTT
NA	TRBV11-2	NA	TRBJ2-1	CASSLGSGGVNEQFF	TGTGCCAGCAGTCTAGGGTCTGGGGGAGTCAATGAGCAGTTCTTC
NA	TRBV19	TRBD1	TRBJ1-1	CASIKQGSETAFF	TGTGCCAGTATCAAACAGGGGTCCGAGACGGCTTTCTTT
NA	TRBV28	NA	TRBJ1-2	CASSLRGRGQTNYGYTF	TGTGCCAGCAGTTTAAGGGGTCGGGGGCAGACTAACTATGGCTACACCTTC
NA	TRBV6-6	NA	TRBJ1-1	CASSFGEYTEAFF	TGTGCCAGCAGTTTCGGGGAGTACACTGAAGCTTTCTTT
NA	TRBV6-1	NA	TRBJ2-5	CASTRWQETQYF	TGTGCCAGCACCCGTTGGCAAGAGACCCAGTACTTC
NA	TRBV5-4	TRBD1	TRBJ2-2	CASSHRDRGRTGELFF	TGTGCCAGCAGCCACCGGGACAGGGGGCGCACCGGGGAGCTGTTTTTT
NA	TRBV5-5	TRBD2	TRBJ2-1	CASSLPGGPGNEQFF	TGTGCCAGCAGCTTGCCGGGGGGGCCGGGTAATGAGCAGTTCTTC
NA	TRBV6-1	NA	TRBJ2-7	CASSEPGHEQYF	TGTGCCAGCAGTGAACCAGGACACGAGCAGTACTTC
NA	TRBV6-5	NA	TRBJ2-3	CASSANSGSQYF	TGTGCCAGCAGTGCCAACTCGGGGTCGCAGTATTTT
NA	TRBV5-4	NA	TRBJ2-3	CASSLARPTDTQYF	TGTGCCAGCAGCTTGGCCAGGCCCACAGATACGCAGTATTTT
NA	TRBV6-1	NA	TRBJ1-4	CASTMANTNEKLFF	TGTGCCAGCACGATGGCGAACACTAATGAAAAACTGTTTTTT
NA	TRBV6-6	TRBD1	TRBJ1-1	CASRHTGDTEAFF	TGTGCCAGCAGACACACAGGGGACACTGAAGCTTTCTTT